One and the same sample provided the 28 T cell receptor beta chains below, sequenced in a study of blood T cell repertoires in COVID-19. The data were produced by immunoSEQ multiplex PCR, yet TCRdb's version contains in-frame clones alone and is incomplete. Here the sample spans roughly 99,000 clones, around 88% being singletons. Sequenced material: peripheral blood. The receptors shown here come from a middle-aged man with COVID-19, enrolled during active disease.

The chain has TRBV4-1 and TRBJ2-1; 8 bases agree with TRBD2. This CDR3 is built from 16 residues. J was trimmed by 4 bases and V by 0 bases; bases with no gene match: 5. Germline V gene lookup returns CDR1 MGHRA and CDR2 YSYEKL. CDR3: CASSQDLTGGYNEQFF. CDR3 nucleotides: TGCGCCAGCAGCCAAGATTTAACGGGGGGGTACAATGAGCAGTTCTTC.

The CDR3 nucleotides are TGTGCCAGCAGCGCCACAGGGGATGGCTACACCTTC. Translated: CASSATGDGYTF. The genes are TRBV9 and TRBJ1-2, with TRBD1 matching 7 bases. Per the germline V gene, CDR1 is SGDLS and CDR2 is YYNGEE. The CDR3 sequence is 12 residues long. V was pared by 3 bases and J by 6 bases, with 2 bases of the junction left unmatched.

The chain uses TRBV24-1 and TRBJ2-4; 13 nucleotides match TRBD2. V gave up 7 bases and J gave up 0 bases; unmatched junction bases: 11. The V gene's germline CDR1 is KGHDR and CDR2 SFDVKD. The CDR3 sequence is 19 residues long. The CDR3 DNA reads TGTGCCACCAGGTTTCCGGGACTAGCGGGGTCGGTAGCCAAAAACATTCAGTACTTC. This translates into CATRFPGLAGSVAKNIQYF.

V gene TRBV5-4 combines with J gene TRBJ2-1, with TRBD2 matching over 15 bases. CDR3 size: 19 residues. With V trimmed by 4 bases and J by 0 bases, 8 bases remained unmatched. From germline, CDR1 is SGHNT and CDR2 YYREEE (reference sequence). The CDR3 DNA sequence: TGTGCCAGCAGCCCTGGGACTAGCGGGGGGAGAGGCTCCTACAATGAGCAGTTCTTC. The encoded protein is CASSPGTSGGRGSYNEQFF.

The chain links TRBV11-2 to TRBJ2-6, with a possible D match to TRBD1 (5 bases). Between the trimmed V and J ends, which lost 0 bases and 2 bases, there was a span of 11 bases. The CDR3 has 17 residues. The germline CDR1 and CDR2 sequences are SGHAT and FQNNGV. CDR3 coding DNA: TGTGCCAGCAGCTTAGATCGTGTAGGGGCTGGGGCCAACGTCCTGACTTTC. Protein sequence: CASSLDRVGAGANVLTF. Full variable domain (missing parts from reference TRBV11-2 and TRBJ2-6): EAGVAQSPRYKIIEKRQSVAFWCNPISGHATLYWYQQILGQGPKLLIQFQNNGVVDDSQLPKDRFSAERLKGVDSTLKIQPAKLEDSAVYLCASSLDRVGAGANVLTFGAGSRLTVL.

The chain joins TRBV9 to TRBJ2-2; 8 nucleotides align to TRBD1. V dropped 4 bases and J dropped 4; count of bases not matched to a gene: 6. CDR1 SGDLS and CDR2 YYNGEE come from the germline V gene. This CDR3 spans 15 amino acids. The CDR3 DNA sequence: TGTGCCAGCAGCCCCCAGGGGGCAGGCACCGGGGAGCTGTTTTTT. Translating it yields CASSPQGAGTGELFF.

The V and J genes are TRBV7-9 and TRBJ1-4, with D unresolved. Germline values: CDR1 SEHNR, CDR2 FQNEAQ (reference sequence). V was shortened by 0 bases and J by 7 bases, with 9 bases between the two germline ends. The CDR3 length is 14 residues. CDR3 bases: TGTGCCAGCAGCTTAGCAGTTGAGGGTGAAAAACTGTTTTTT. It translates to CASSLAVEGEKLFF.

The chain uses TRBV6-5 and TRBJ1-2; the match to TRBD1 covers 10 bases. CDR1 MNHEY and CDR2 SVGAGI come from the germline V gene. Trimming at V came to 6 bases and at J to 5 bases, leaving 6 bases not matched to a gene. The CDR3 has 14 amino acids. The CDR3 DNA sequence: TGTGCCAGCAGGGGGGACAGGGGTGGGTATGGCTACACCTTC. It is translated as CASRGDRGGYGYTF.

The rearrangement joins TRBV15 to TRBJ2-1, with 8 positions matching TRBD2. V trimming: 4 bases; J trimming: 9 bases; junction bases outside the gene matches: 11. The CDR3 has 15 amino acids. Germline CDR1 reads LNHNV; CDR2 reads YYDKDF (reference sequence). CDR3 in amino acids: CATSTAGGGWGEQFF. DNA for the CDR3: TGTGCCACCAGCACCGCGGGGGGAGGATGGGGTGAGCAGTTCTTC.

Notes on this clone: Other DNA sequences in the same sample also yield this CDR3. This chain links TRBV7-3 with TRBJ1-2; D possibly corresponds to TRBD1 (5 bases). Germline CDR1 and CDR2: SGHTA and FQGTGA. The V gene lost 5 bases and the J gene lost 2 bases, with 9 bases spanning the gap. CDR3 length equals 13 residues. The CDR3 DNA follows: TGTGCCAGCAGCCTGGGGCAGAACTATGGCTACACCTTC. It translates to CASSLGQNYGYTF. Variable domain in full (rest from reference TRBV7-3 and TRBJ1-2): GAGVSQTPSNKVTEKGKYVELRCDPISGHTALYWYRQSLGQGPEFLIYFQGTGAADDSGLPNDRFFAVRPEGSVSTLKIQRTERGDSAVYLCASSLGQNYGYTFGSGTRLTVV.

CDR3 sequence reads: CSVLGQGTYEQYF. In DNA form, the CDR3 reads TGCAGCGTTCTAGGACAGGGAACCTACGAGCAGTACTTC. The chain couples TRBV29-1 to TRBJ2-7; the match to TRBD1 covers 8 bases. Trimming removed 5 bases from V and 2 bases from J; junction bases left unmatched: 5. Germline values: CDR1 SQVTM, CDR2 ANQGSEA. CDR3 length equals 13 residues.

V usage is TRBV7-9 and J usage is TRBJ2-3, with D hard to call. V lost 1 base and J 3 bases, leaving 8 bases between the germline ends. The CDR3 spans 14 residues. Germline V gives CDR1 SEHNR, CDR2 FQNEAQ (reference sequence). CDR3 nucleotide sequence: TGTGCCAGCAGCTTAGAACTATCTACAGATACGCAGTATTTT. Translating gives CASSLELSTDTQYF.

The chain links TRBV30 to TRBJ1-5, with D perhaps matching TRBD1 (5 bases). Germline-derived CDR1 and CDR2 are GTSNPN and SVGIG (reference sequence). The CDR3 length is 13 residues. The V and J ends lost 2 bases and 3 bases respectively, with 8 bases between them. The CDR3 region has the DNA TGTGCCTGGAGTTCAGGGAACAATCAGCCCCAGCATTTT. Translating gives CAWSSGNNQPQHF.

V gene TRBV21-1 combines with J gene TRBJ1-2; the table assigns TRBD1, which was not confirmed against the DNA. TRBV21-1 constitutes a pseudogene. This CDR3 has 12 residues. CDR3 amino acids: CASAQGQGGYTF. For the CDR3, the DNA is TGTGCCAGCGCCCAAGGACAGGGTGGCTACACCTTC.

The chain couples TRBV10-1 to TRBJ2-7; 10 bases agree with TRBD2. V was clipped by 4 bases and J by 3 bases; unmatched bases: 12. This CDR3 has 17 residues. From germline, CDR1 is WNHNN and CDR2 SYGVQD (reference sequence). The CDR3 reads CASSVWVPSGGYYEQYF. In DNA form, the CDR3 reads TGCGCCAGCAGTGTGTGGGTTCCTAGCGGGGGATACTACGAGCAGTACTTC.

The genes are TRBV20-1 and TRBJ1-1; perhaps TRBD1 as D (5 bases). Trimming left V 3 bases short and J 4 bases short, with 15 bases between. This CDR3 has 14 amino acids. Germline values: CDR1 DFQATT, CDR2 SNEGSKA (reference sequence). The CDR3 coding sequence is TGCAGTGCTAGTCTTGCGGGGGGGGGCACTGAAGCTTTCTTT. Translated, it gives CSASLAGGGTEAFF.

The rearrangement links TRBV15 to TRBJ2-1; 8 nucleotides agree with TRBD2. V dropped 8 bases and J dropped 6; count of bases not matched to a gene: 15. This CDR3 is built from 16 residues. The V gene's germline CDR1 is LNHNV and CDR2 YYDKDF (reference sequence). This CDR3 is CATRKSLSGSSNEQFF. DNA for the CDR3: TGTGCCACCCGAAAGTCATTGAGCGGGAGCAGCAATGAGCAGTTCTTC.

The chain couples TRBV5-1 to TRBJ1-6; D is uncertain. The germline V and J ends were trimmed by 3 bases and 7 bases, with 14 bases remaining between them. The CDR3 is 15 residues long. The V gene's germline CDR1 is SGHRS and CDR2 YFSETQ. The CDR3: CASSSVPDLNSPLHF. CDR3 bases: TGCGCCAGCAGCTCCGTCCCAGACTTAAATTCACCCCTCCACTTT.

This chain connects TRBV3-1 (or the pseudogene TRBV3-2) to TRBJ1-2; 11 bases map to TRBD1. The ends lost 1 base at V and 5 bases at J; junction bases unmatched: 6. Germline CDR1 and CDR2: LGHDT and YNNKEL (reference sequence). The CDR3 covers 16 residues. Written as DNA, the CDR3 is TGTGCCAGCAGCCAAGCGCTCGGGACAGGGGGGTATGGCTACACCTTC. Encoded protein: CASSQALGTGGYGYTF.

This sequence joins TRBV5-5 and TRBJ1-2; weak D call: TRBD1 (5 bases). The germline V gene encodes CDR1 SGHKS and CDR2 YYEKEE (reference sequence). This CDR3 comprises 14 residues. With 1 base removed from V and 5 bases from J, the gap between germline ends came to 12 bases. The CDR3 DNA follows: TGTGCCAGCAGCTTGCTGACAGAGACGTATGGCTACACCTTC. This encodes CASSLLTETYGYTF.

The rearrangement uses TRBV7-3 and TRBJ2-5, with D unclear. CDR3 length: 14 amino acids. Trimming took 2 bases from V and 1 from J, leaving 8 bases between them. In germline, CDR1 is SGHTA, CDR2 FQGTGA. CDR3: CASSLVGRQETQYF. Here the CDR3 DNA reads TGTGCCAGCAGCTTAGTGGGCCGCCAAGAGACCCAGTACTTC. Full variable domain (outside the CDR3, taken from reference TRBV7-3 and TRBJ2-5): GAGVSQTPSNKVTEKGKYVELRCDPISGHTALYWYRQSLGQGPEFLIYFQGTGAADDSGLPNDRFFAVRPEGSVSTLKIQRTERGDSAVYLCASSLVGRQETQYFGPGTRLLVL.

The chain has TRBV14 and TRBJ1-2; D is uncertain. The CDR3 is made up of 12 amino acids. CDR1 SGHDN and CDR2 FVKESK come from the germline V gene. Trimming left V 4 bases short and J 5 bases short, with 8 bases between. DNA of the CDR3: TGTGCCAGCAGCCCCGGGAGGTATGGCTACACCTTC. Translated, it gives CASSPGRYGYTF.

There are a few counts of this clone. The chain combines TRBV3-1 (or the pseudogene TRBV3-2) with TRBJ1-1; perhaps TRBD1 as D (6 bases). The CDR3 has 12 residues. V lost 0 bases and J lost 11, with 10 bases in between. In germline, CDR1 is LGHDT, CDR2 YNNKEL (reference sequence). The CDR3 region has the DNA TGTGCCAGCAGCCAAGAAAGGGGGTGGGCTTTCTTT. This codes for CASSQERGWAFF.

The chain carries TRBV2 and TRBJ1-6; D is possibly TRBD1 (6 bases). The germline V and J ends were trimmed by 6 bases and 11 bases, with 20 bases remaining between them. Germline CDR1 is SNHLY and CDR2 is FYNNEI. The CDR3 is made up of 15 amino acids. CDR3: CASSRQADEFAPLHF. The CDR3 DNA is TGTGCCAGCAGCCGACAGGCTGATGAGTTTGCACCCCTCCACTTT.

V and J are TRBV7-3 and TRBJ2-2; perhaps TRBD1 as D (6 bases). Per germline, CDR1 SGHTA and CDR2 FQGTGA. The CDR3 contains 12 residues. Trimming stripped 5 bases from V and 7 bases from J, with 8 bases between. The CDR3 DNA reads TGTGCCAGCAGCCAGGACAGCGGGGAGCTGTTTTTT. Its translation: CASSQDSGELFF.

This rearrangement joins TRBV10-2 to TRBJ2-2; 9 positions agree with TRBD1. With 4 bases clipped from V and 6 bases from J, the junction kept 12 bases outside the gene matches. The CDR3 runs 17 residues. The germline V gene has CDR1 WSHSY and CDR2 SAAADI. The CDR3 nucleotides read TGCGCCAGCAGTGCTATGGGAGGGACAGGGCAGGCCGGGGAGCTGTTTTTT. Translated, it gives CASSAMGGTGQAGELFF.

This rearrangement joins TRBV29-1 to TRBJ1-1, with D possibly matching TRBD1 (6 bases). The germline V gene encodes CDR1 SQVTM and CDR2 ANQGSEA. The ends were cut back, 7 bases at V and 3 bases at J, with 15 bases in the middle. The CDR3 spans 13 residues. The CDR3 bases are TGCAGCGGGGTACAGGGTACGTACACTGAAGCTTTCTTT. It codes for CSGVQGTYTEAFF. Using reference TRBV29-1 and TRBJ1-1 for the parts outside the CDR3, the full variable domain is SAVISQKPSRDICQRGTSLTIQCQVDSQVTMMFWYRQQPGQSLTLIATANQGSEATYESGFVIDKFPISRPNLTFSTLTVSNMSPEDSSIYLCSGVQGTYTEAFFGQGTRLTVV.

The chain combines TRBV27 with TRBJ1-5; 7 nucleotides match TRBD1. Trimming removed 5 bases from V and 0 bases from J; junction bases left unmatched: 4. CDR3 length: 15 residues. Germline V gene data show CDR1 as MNHEY and CDR2 as SMNVEV (reference sequence). Here the CDR3 reads CASSLTGNSNQPQHF. The DNA of the CDR3 is TGTGCCAGCAGTCTGACAGGGAATAGCAATCAGCCCCAGCATTTT.